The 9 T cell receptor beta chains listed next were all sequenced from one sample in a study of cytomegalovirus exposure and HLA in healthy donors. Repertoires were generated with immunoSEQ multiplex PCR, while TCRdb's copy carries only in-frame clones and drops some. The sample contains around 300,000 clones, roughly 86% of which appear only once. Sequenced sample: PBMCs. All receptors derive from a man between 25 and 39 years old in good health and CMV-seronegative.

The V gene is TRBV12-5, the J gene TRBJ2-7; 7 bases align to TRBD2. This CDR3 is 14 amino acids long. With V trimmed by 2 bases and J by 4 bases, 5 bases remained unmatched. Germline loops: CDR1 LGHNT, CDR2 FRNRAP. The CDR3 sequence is CASGLSGGRYEQYF. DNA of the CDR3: TGTGCTAGTGGTTTGTCCGGGGGGAGATACGAGCAGTACTTC.

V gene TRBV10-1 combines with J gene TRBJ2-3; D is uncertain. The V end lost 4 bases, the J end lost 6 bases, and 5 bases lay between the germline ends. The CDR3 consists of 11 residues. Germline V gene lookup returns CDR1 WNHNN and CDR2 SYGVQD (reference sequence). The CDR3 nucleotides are TGCGCCAGCAGTGGCAGGGATACGCAGTATTTT. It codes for CASSGRDTQYF.

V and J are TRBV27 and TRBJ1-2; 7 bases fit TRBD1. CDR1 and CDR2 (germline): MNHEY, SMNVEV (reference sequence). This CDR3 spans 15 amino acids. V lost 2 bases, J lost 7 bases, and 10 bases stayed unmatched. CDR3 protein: CASSLVATGDGGYTF. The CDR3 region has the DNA TGTGCCAGCAGTTTAGTAGCCACAGGGGACGGTGGCTACACCTTC.

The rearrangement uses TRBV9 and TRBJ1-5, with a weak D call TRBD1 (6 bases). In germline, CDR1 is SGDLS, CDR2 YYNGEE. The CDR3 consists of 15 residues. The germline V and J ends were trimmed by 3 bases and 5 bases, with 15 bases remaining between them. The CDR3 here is CASSGVPGADQPQHF. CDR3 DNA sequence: TGTGCCAGCAGCGGAGTTCCAGGGGCAGATCAGCCCCAGCATTTT.

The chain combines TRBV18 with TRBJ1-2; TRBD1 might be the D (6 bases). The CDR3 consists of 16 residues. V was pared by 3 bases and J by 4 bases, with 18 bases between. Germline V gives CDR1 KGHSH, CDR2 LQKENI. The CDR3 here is CASSPPDSRVGYGYTF. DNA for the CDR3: TGTGCCAGCTCACCCCCGGACAGCCGAGTAGGCTATGGCTACACCTTC. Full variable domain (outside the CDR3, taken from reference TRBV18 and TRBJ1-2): NAGVMQNPRHLVRRRGQEARLRCSPMKGHSHVYWYRQLPEEGLKFMVYLQKENIIDESGMPKERFSAEFPKEGPSILRIQQVVRGDSAAYFCASSPPDSRVGYGYTFGSGTRLTVV.

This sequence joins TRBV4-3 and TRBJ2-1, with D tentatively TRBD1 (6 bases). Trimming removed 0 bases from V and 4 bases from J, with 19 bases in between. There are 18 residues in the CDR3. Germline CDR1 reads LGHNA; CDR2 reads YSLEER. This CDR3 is CASSQDRGGQNVYNEQFF. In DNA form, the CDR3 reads TGCGCCAGCAGCCAAGATCGCGGAGGACAGAATGTATACAATGAGCAGTTCTTC.

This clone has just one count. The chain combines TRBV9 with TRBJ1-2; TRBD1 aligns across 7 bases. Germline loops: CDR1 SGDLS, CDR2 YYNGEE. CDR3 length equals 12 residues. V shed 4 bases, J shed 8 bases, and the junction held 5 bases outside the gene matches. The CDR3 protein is CASSNRGEGYTF. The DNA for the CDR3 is TGTGCCAGCAGCAACAGGGGAGAAGGCTACACCTTC.

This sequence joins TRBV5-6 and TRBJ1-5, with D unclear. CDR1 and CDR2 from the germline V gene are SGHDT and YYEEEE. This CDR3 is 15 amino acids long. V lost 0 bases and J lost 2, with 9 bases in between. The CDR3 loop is CASSLAGDGNQPQHF. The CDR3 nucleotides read TGTGCCAGCAGCTTGGCAGGTGATGGCAATCAGCCCCAGCATTTT.

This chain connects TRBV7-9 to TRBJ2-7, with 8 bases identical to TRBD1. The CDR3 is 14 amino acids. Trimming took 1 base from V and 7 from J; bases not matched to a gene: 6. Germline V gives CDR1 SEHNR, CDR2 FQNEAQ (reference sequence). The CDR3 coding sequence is TGTGCCAGCAGCTTAGTAACAGGGGGTACTGAGCAGTACTTC. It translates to CASSLVTGGTEQYF.